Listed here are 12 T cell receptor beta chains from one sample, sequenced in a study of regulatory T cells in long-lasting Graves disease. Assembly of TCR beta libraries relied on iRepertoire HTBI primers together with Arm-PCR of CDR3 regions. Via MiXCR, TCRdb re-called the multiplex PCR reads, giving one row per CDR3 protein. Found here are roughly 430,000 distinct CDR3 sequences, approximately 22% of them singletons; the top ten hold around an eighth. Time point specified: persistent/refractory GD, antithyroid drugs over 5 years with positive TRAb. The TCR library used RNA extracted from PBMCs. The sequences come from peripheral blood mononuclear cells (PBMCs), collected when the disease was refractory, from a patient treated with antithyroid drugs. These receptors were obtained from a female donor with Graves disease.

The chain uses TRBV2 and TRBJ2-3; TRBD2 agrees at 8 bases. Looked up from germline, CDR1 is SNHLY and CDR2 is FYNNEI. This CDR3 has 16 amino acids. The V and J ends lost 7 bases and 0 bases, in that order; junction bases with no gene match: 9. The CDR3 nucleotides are TGTGCCAGCAATGGAGTAGCGGGATCTAGCACAGATACGCAGTATTTT. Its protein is CASNGVAGSSTDTQYF.

CDR3: CSASGAGDHEQYF. CDR3 in DNA: TGCAGTGCTAGTGGGGCGGGAGACCACGAGCAGTACTTC. This chain uses TRBV20-1 with TRBJ2-7, with TRBD2 matching over 7 bases. The CDR3 loop spans 13 amino acids. V trimming: 3 bases; J trimming: 5 bases; junction bases outside the gene matches: 7. Germline CDR1 reads DFQATT; CDR2 reads SNEGSKA (reference sequence).

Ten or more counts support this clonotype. CDR3 bases: TGTGCCAGCAGTCTGACCCGGACAGCCACCTACGAGCAGTACTTC. Translating it yields CASSLTRTATYEQYF. V and J are TRBV28 and TRBJ2-7, with D possibly being TRBD1 (6 bases). The germline CDR1 and CDR2 sequences are MDHEN and SYDVKM. CDR3 length equals 15 residues. V was clipped by 5 bases and J by 2 bases, with 16 bases between them. Full variable domain (rest looked up from reference TRBV28 and TRBJ2-7): DVKVTQSSRYLVKRTGEKVFLECVQDMDHENMFWYRQDPGLGLRLIYFSYDVKMKEKGDIPEGYSVSREKKERFSLILESASTNQTSMYLCASSLTRTATYEQYFGPGTRLTVT.

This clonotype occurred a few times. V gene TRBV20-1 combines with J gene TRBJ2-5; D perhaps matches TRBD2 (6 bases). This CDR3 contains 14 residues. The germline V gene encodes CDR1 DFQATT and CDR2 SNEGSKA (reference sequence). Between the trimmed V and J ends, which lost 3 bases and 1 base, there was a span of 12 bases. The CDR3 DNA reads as TGCAGTGCTAGTCAGGGACTTATCCAAGAGACCCAGTACTTC. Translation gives CSASQGLIQETQYF.

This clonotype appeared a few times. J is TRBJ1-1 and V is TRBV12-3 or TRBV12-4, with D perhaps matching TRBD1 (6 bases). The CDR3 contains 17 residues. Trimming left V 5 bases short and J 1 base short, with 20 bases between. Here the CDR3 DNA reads TGTGCCAGCAGTGGAGACGGGACAACAAAACCGAACACTGAAGCTTTCTTT. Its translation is CASSGDGTTKPNTEAFF.

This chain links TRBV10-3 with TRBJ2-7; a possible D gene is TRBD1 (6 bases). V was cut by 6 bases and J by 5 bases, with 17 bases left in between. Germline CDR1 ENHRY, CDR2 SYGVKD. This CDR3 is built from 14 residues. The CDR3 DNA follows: TGTGCCATCAGCTGGACAGAGAAAGTCCACGAGCAGTACTTC. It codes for CAISWTEKVHEQYF.

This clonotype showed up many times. In nucleotides, the CDR3 is TGTGCCAGCAGGGCGGGAAGAAACACCGGGGAGCTGTTTTTT. It encodes CASRAGRNTGELFF. The J gene is TRBJ2-2, the V gene TRBV28; D might be TRBD2 (6 bases). The length of the CDR3 is 14 residues. V lost 6 bases and J lost 2, with 10 bases in between. CDR1 MDHEN and CDR2 SYDVKM come from the germline V gene.

The CDR3 DNA reads as TGTGCCAGCAGTTCCGGACTGCCCTCTGGGGCCAACGTCCTGACTTTC. Its translation: CASSSGLPSGANVLTF. This rearrangement joins TRBV7-3 to TRBJ2-6; weak D call: TRBD2 (5 bases). In germline, CDR1 is SGHTA, CDR2 FQGTGA. CDR3 size: 16 residues. Trimming cost V 6 bases and J 0 bases, with 12 bases left between them.

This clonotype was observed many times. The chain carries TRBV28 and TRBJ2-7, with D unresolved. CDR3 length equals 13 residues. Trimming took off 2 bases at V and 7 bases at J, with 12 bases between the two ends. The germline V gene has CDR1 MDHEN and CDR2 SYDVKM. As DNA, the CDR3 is TGTGCCAGCAGTTTAACCCTGACTCGGGAGCAGTACTTC. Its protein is CASSLTLTREQYF.

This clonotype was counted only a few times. For the CDR3, the DNA is TGTGCCAGCAGTTACTCCGGTTTGAAGGGTACCTACGAGCAGTACTTC. The encoded protein is CASSYSGLKGTYEQYF. The chain couples TRBV6-2 or TRBV6-3 to TRBJ2-7; D not certain. The V end lost 0 bases, the J end lost 2 bases, and 14 bases lay between the germline ends. The CDR3 is 16 amino acids. Germline CDR1 and CDR2: MNHEY and SVGEGT.

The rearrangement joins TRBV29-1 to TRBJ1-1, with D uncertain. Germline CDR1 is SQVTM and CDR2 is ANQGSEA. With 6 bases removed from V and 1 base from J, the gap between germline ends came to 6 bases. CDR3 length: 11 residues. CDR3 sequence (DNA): TGCAGCGTACGGAGGAACACTGAAGCTTTCTTT. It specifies CSVRRNTEAFF.

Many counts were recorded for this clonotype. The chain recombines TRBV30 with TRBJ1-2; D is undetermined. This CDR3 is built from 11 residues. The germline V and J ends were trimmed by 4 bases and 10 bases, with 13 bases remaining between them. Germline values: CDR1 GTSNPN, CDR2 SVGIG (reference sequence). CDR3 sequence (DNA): TGTGCCTGGAAGGGAGGGAGAGACTACACCTTC. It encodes CAWKGGRDYTF.